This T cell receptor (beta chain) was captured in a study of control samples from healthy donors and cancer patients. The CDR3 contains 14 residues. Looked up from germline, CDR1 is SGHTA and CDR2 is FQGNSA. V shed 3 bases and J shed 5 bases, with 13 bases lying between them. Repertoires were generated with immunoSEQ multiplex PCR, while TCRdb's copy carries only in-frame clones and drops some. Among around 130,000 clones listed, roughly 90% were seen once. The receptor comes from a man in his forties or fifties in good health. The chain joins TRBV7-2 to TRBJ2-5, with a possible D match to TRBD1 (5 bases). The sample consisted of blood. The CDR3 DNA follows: TGTGCCAGCAGCTTTCATAGGGGCAGGGAGACCCAGTACTTC. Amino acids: CASSFHRGRETQYF.